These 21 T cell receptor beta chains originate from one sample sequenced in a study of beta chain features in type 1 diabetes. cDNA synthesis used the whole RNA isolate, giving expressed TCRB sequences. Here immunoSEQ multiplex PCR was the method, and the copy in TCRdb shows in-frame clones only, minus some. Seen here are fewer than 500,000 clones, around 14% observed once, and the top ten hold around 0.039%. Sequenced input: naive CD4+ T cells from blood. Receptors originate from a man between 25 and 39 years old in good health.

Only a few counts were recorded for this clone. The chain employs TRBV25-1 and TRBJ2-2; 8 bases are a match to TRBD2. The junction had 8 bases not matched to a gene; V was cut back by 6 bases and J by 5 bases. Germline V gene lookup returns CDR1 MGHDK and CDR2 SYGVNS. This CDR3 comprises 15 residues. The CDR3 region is CASREAGEKTGELFF. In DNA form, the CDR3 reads TGTGCCAGCAGAGAAGCGGGAGAAAAAACCGGGGAGCTGTTTTTT. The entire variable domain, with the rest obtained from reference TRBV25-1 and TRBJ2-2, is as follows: EADIYQTPRYLVIGTGKKITLECSQTMGHDKMYWYQQDPGMELHLIHYSYGVNSTEKGDLSSESTVSRIRTEHFPLTLESARPSHTSQYLCASREAGEKTGELFFGEGSRLTVL.

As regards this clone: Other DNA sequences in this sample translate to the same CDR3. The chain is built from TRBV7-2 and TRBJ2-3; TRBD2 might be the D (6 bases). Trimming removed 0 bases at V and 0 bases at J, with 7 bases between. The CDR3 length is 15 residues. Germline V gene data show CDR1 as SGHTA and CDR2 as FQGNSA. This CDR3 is CASSLAGTSTDTQYF. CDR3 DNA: TGTGCCAGCAGCTTAGCGGGGACTAGCACAGATACGCAGTATTTT.

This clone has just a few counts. CDR3 nucleotide sequence: TGTGCCAGCAGTGTCCCAGGTCGCCCTGAAAAACTGTTTTTT. Translating it yields CASSVPGRPEKLFF. The V call is TRBV25-1, the J call TRBJ1-4; D gene uncertain. V dropped 4 bases and J dropped 7 bases, with 13 bases sitting between them. Germline CDR1 is MGHDK and CDR2 is SYGVNS. The CDR3 has 14 residues.

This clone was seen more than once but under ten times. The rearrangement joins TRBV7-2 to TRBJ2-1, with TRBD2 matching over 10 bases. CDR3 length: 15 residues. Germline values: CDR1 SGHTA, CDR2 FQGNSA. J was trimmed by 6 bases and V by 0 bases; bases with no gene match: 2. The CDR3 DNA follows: TGTGCCAGCAGCTTAGCTAGCGGGAGGACCAATGAGCAGTTCTTC. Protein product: CASSLASGRTNEQFF.

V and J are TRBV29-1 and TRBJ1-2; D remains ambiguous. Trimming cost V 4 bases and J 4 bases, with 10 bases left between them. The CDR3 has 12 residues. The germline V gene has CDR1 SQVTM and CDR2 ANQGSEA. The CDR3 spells CSVVRAAYGYTF. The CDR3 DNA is TGCAGCGTTGTTAGGGCAGCCTATGGCTACACCTTC.

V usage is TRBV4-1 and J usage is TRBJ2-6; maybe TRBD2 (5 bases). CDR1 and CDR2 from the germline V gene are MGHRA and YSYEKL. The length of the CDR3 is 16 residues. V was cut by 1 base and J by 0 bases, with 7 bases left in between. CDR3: CASSQGRASGANVLTF. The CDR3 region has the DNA TGCGCCAGCAGCCAAGGGCGGGCCTCTGGGGCCAACGTCCTGACTTTC.

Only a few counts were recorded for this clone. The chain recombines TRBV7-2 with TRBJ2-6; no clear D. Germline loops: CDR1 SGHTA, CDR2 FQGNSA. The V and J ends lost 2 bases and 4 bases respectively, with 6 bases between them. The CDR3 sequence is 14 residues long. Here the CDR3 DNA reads TGTGCCAGCAGCTTATCCAGGGGGGCCAACGTCCTGACTTTC. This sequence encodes CASSLSRGANVLTF.

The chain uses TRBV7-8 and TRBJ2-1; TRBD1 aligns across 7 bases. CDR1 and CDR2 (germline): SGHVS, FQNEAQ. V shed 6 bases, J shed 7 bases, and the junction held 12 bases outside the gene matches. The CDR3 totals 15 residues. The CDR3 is CASRLLATGINEQFF. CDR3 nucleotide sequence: TGTGCCAGCAGGCTACTTGCGACAGGGATAAATGAGCAGTTCTTC. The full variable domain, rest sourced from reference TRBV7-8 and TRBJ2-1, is GAGVSQSPRYKVAKRGQDVALRCDPISGHVSLFWYQQALGQGPEFLTYFQNEAQLDKSGLPSDRFFAERPEGSVSTLKIQRTQQEDSAVYLCASRLLATGINEQFFGPGTRLTVL.

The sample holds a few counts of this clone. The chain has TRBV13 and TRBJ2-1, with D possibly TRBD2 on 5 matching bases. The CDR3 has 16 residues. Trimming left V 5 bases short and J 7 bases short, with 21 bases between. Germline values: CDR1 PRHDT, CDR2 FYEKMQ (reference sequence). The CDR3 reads CASSPPDSLLTNEQFF. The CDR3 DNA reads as TGTGCCAGCAGCCCCCCGGACTCCCTTCTCACAAATGAGCAGTTCTTC.

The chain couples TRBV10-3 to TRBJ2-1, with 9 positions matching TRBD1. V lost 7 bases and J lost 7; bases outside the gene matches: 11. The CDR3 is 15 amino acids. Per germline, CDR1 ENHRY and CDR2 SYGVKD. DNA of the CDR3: TGTGCCATCACCGAGGGACAGGGCCGGGGGAATGAGCAGTTCTTC. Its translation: CAITEGQGRGNEQFF.

In nucleotides, the CDR3 is TGTGCCAGCAGCAAAAATAGGGGGCCTTCAACATACATTCAGTACTTC. It yields the protein CASSKNRGPSTYIQYF. The chain has TRBV21-1 and TRBJ2-4; the D segment call TRBD1 is taken from the table without a DNA check. TRBV21-1 is labeled a pseudogene. The CDR3 length is 16 residues.

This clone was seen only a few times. Written as DNA, the CDR3 is TGTGCCAGCTGTCTCTGGGGGAGGAATGAGCAGTTCTTC. Translation gives CASCLWGRNEQFF. The gene calls are TRBV6-6 and TRBJ2-1; tentative D call: TRBD2 (6 bases). V lost 8 bases to trimming and J lost 7 bases, with 15 bases between them. The length of the CDR3 is 13 residues. In germline, CDR1 is MNHNY, CDR2 SVGAGI (reference sequence).

The chain's CDR3 is CATSREGSYNEQFF. CDR3 bases: TGTGCCACCAGCAGAGAGGGTTCCTACAATGAGCAGTTCTTC. The chain joins TRBV15 to TRBJ2-1; no reliable D call. Germline V lookup: CDR1 LNHNV, CDR2 YYDKDF (reference sequence). V lost 0 bases, J lost 1 base, and 4 bases lay in between. This CDR3 comprises 14 residues.

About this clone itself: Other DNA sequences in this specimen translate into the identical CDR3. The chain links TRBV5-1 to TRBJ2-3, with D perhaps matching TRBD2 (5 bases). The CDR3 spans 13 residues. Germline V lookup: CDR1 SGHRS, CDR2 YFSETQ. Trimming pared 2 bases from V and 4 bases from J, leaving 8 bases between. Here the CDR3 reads CASSLERADTQYF. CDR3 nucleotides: TGCGCCAGCAGCTTAGAGAGGGCAGATACGCAGTATTTT.

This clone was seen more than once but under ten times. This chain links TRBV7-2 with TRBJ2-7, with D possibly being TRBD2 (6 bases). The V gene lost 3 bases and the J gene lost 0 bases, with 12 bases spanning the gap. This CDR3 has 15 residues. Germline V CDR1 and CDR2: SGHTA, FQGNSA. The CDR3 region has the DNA TGTGCCAGCAGCTTCGGCGGGGTTAGCTCCTACGAGCAGTACGTC. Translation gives CASSFGGVSSYEQYV.

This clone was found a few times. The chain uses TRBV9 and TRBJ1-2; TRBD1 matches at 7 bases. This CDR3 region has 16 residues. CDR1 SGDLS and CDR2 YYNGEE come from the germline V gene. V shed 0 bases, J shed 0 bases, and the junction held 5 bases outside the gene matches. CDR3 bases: TGTGCCAGCAGCGTAGCTGGACAGGTGGCTAACTATGGCTACACCTTC. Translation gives CASSVAGQVANYGYTF. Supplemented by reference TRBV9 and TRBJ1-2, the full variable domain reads DSGVTQTPKHLITATGQRVTLRCSPRSGDLSVYWYQQSLDQGLQFLIQYYNGEERAKGNILERFSAQQFPDLHSELNLSSLELGDSALYFCASSVAGQVANYGYTFGSGTRLTVV.

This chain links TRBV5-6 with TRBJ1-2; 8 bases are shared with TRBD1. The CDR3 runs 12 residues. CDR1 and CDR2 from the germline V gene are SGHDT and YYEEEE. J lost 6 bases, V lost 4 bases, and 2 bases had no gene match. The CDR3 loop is CASSKTGDGYTF. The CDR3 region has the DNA TGTGCCAGCAGCAAGACAGGGGATGGCTACACCTTC.

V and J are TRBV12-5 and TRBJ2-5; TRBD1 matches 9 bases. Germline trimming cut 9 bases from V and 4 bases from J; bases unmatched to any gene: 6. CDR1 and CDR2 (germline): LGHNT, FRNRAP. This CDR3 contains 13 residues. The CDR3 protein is CASAHRGRETQYF. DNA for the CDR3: TGTGCTAGCGCACACAGGGGGCGAGAGACCCAGTACTTC. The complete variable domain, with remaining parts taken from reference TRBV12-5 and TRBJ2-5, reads DARVTQTPRHKVTEMGQEVTMRCQPILGHNTVFWYRQTMMQGLELLAYFRNRAPLDDSGMPKDRFSAEMPDATLATLKIQPSEPRDSAVYFCASAHRGRETQYFGPGTRLLVL.

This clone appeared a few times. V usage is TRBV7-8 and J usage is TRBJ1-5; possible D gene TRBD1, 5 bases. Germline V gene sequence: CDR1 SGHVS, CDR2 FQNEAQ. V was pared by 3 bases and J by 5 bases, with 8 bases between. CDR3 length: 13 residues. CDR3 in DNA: TGTGCCAGCAGCTTGGAGGGGTATCAGCCCCAGCATTTT. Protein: CASSLEGYQPQHF. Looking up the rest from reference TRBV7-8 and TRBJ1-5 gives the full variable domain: GAGVSQSPRYKVAKRGQDVALRCDPISGHVSLFWYQQALGQGPEFLTYFQNEAQLDKSGLPSDRFFAERPEGSVSTLKIQRTQQEDSAVYLCASSLEGYQPQHFGDGTRLSIL.

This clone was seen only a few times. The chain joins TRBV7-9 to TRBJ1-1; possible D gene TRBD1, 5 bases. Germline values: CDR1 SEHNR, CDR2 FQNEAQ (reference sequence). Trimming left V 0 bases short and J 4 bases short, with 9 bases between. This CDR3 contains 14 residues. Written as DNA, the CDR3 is TGTGCCAGCAGCTTAGCGGGCAGGGCCACTGAAGCTTTCTTT. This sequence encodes CASSLAGRATEAFF. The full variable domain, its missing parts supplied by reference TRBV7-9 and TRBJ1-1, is DTGVSQNPRHKITKRGQNVTFRCDPISEHNRLYWYRQTLGQGPEFLTYFQNEAQLEKSRLLSDRFSAERPKGSFSTLEIQRTEQGDSAMYLCASSLAGRATEAFFGQGTRLTVV.

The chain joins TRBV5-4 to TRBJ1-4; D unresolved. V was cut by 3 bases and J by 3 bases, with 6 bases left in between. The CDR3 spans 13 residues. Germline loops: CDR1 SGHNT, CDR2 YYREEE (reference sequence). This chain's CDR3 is CASSSGANEKLFF. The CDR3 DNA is TGTGCCAGCAGCTCGGGAGCTAATGAAAAACTGTTTTTT.